The sequence of this T cell receptor beta chain was determined in a study of shared clonotypes between healthy human individuals. Across the whole study: The people who gave samples were a couple of women and a few men aged 18 to 49.

Comments on this clone: Its antigen is unidentified.

There are 14 residues in the CDR3. Germline CDR1 MNHNS, CDR2 SASEGT. V was trimmed by 3 bases and J by 1 base, leaving 10 bases between them. Profiling relied on immunoSEQ multiplex PCR, and the TCRdb table lists in-frame clones only, not all of them. The profile shows hundreds of thousands of clones, about 96% of them singletons. Study results and limitations: The study generally estimated greater richness for naive than memory subsets. Clonotype sharing across donors was expected to vary with sequencing depth. When naive CD4 clonotypes were compared across a few donors, approximately 5% were shared.

CD8 cells regarded as naive lacked CD45RO, were positively chosen for CCR7, and omitted terminally differentiated effector memory CD45RA+ cells. This rearrangement joins TRBV6-1 to TRBJ2-7; D is perhaps TRBD1 (6 bases). Sequenced: naive CD8+ T cells sorted from blood. The receptor was isolated from a young woman in good health. The CDR3 DNA is TGTGCCAGCAGTGAGGGACAACGATCCTACGAGCAGTACTTC. It yields the protein CASSEGQRSYEQYF.